There are many counts of the clone carrying this T cell receptor (beta chain). As yet, its antigen is unknown. These data belong to a study of HIV-infected patients and healthy controls. All unsorted peripheral T cells were captured because whole blood was used without fractionation. Study results and caveats: Apparent post-therapy Gini recovery among HIV-infected patients was not reproduced with size-matched repertoires. HIV-infected patients and controls differed significantly in mean usage of eight alpha and eight beta V genes. Untreated HIV+ repertoires had roughly threefold fewer distinct CDR3s and lower Shannon diversity than healthy controls.

cDNA was made from around 0.45 ug RNA using alpha and beta constant primers. Alpha and beta chain libraries were made separately by chain-specific third strand synthesis with multiplexing indices. The cDNA received a 5' RACE adapter containing a random hexamer plus an SP2 sequencing primer site. TCRdb called the 5' RACE reads again in MiXCR, with one record for every CDR3 protein. The sample includes approximately 15,000 distinct CDR3 sequences, over 5% of them seen just once. Per germline, CDR1 SGHTA and CDR2 FQGNSA. With 0 bases removed from V and 6 bases from J, the gap between germline ends came to 11 bases. The CDR3 has 15 residues.

The sequence was obtained from an adult in good health. Sample: blood. This rearrangement joins TRBV7-2 to TRBJ1-4, with a possible D match to TRBD1 (6 bases). The CDR3 region has the DNA TGTGCCAGCAGCTTAGCGGGGCCAGGGGATGAAAAACTGTTTTTT. Its translation: CASSLAGPGDEKLFF.